This T cell receptor beta chain was recorded in a study of blood T cell repertoires in COVID-19. Study context: Samples taken during acute and convalescent COVID-19 were collected in the United States, Italy and Spain. T cells, B-cell-depleted T cells, or PBMCs provided the cDNA or gDNA that served as material.

Original handling: Amplification of reference gene primers provided the estimated nucleated cell counts. The data were produced by immunoSEQ multiplex PCR, yet TCRdb's version contains in-frame clones alone and is incomplete. Clone size and the V and J calls come from that table; the DNA yielded D and trimming. The top ten hold around 11% of the sample, which has more than 95,000 clones, around 84% seen once. Germline trimming cut 4 bases from V and 4 bases from J; bases unmatched to any gene: 8. The CDR3 runs to 15 residues. Germline V gene lookup returns CDR1 SGHNT and CDR2 YYREEE (reference sequence).

The receptor's source is a human donor in a cohort sampled during active COVID-19. The gene calls are TRBV5-4 and TRBJ2-1; 7 bases line up with TRBD1. Specimen: peripheral blood. CDR3 sequence: CASSQGVEGYNEQFF. The DNA for the CDR3 is TGTGCCAGCAGCCAGGGGGTAGAAGGGTACAATGAGCAGTTCTTC.